The TCR beta chain described here comes from a study of blood T cells in healthy people across ages. Study findings and constraints: It was the long-lived donors that had more naive CD4+ cells and higher diversity than aged donors. Strong correlation existed between TCR beta diversity and naive T cell percentage. As age increased, TCR beta diversity per million T cells fell in a roughly linear fashion.

This clonotype was detected a few times. The antigen is undetermined. Through a sample-barcoded 5' primer and a J-beta primer mix, a second PCR was run for roughly 6 to 12 cycles. All samples gave at least 2.5 million CDR3-containing paired-end reads. Each CDR3 protein is one row after TCRdb ran MiXCR on the 5' RACE reads. The table lists around 1,500,000 distinct CDR3 sequences, roughly 27% of them singletons. The CDR3 contains 16 residues. V was cut by 2 bases and J by 0 bases, with 11 bases left in between. Germline CDR1 is MNHEY and CDR2 is SVGEGT. This receptor was taken from a woman aged 25-40 years in good health. Sequencing was performed on blood. The chain uses TRBV6-2 or TRBV6-3 and TRBJ2-1, with a tentative D call TRBD2 (5 bases). Here the CDR3 DNA reads TGTGCCAGCAGTTACGTTCCTAGCCCCTCCTACAATGAGCAGTTCTTC. Translated, it gives CASSYVPSPSYNEQFF.